Presented here are 28 T cell receptor beta chains from one specimen sequenced in a study of blood T cell repertoires in COVID-19. Only in-frame clones appear in the TCRdb table, and some are missing; sequencing was by immunoSEQ multiplex PCR. Among around 260,000 clones listed, approximately 90% were seen once. The source material was peripheral blood. These receptor sequences come from a woman in her 30s with COVID-19, enrolled during active disease.

The chain uses TRBV6-5 and TRBJ1-5; tentatively, D is TRBD1 (5 bases). Per the germline V gene, CDR1 is MNHEY and CDR2 is SVGAGI. The ends were cut back, 7 bases at V and 5 bases at J, with 12 bases in the middle. This CDR3 comprises 13 residues. The CDR3 loop reads CASTGGRDQPQHF. The CDR3 DNA follows: TGTGCCAGCACGGGGGGTCGTGATCAGCCCCAGCATTTT.

The CDR3 loop reads CASSLSTGLGAEAFF. In DNA, the CDR3 is TGTGCCAGCAGTTTATCCACAGGGTTGGGGGCTGAAGCTTTCTTT. This chain uses TRBV27 with TRBJ1-1, with a weak D call TRBD1 (6 bases). Germline lookup yields CDR1 MNHEY and CDR2 SMNVEV (reference sequence). The length of the CDR3 is 15 residues. Trimming stripped 0 bases from V and 6 bases from J, with 14 bases between.

The V call is TRBV18, the J call TRBJ2-3; TRBD1 is a possible D gene (6 bases). Looked up from germline, CDR1 is KGHSH and CDR2 is LQKENI. The CDR3 contains 18 residues. V shed 2 bases and J shed 3 bases, with 21 bases lying between them. The CDR3 nucleotides are TGTGCCAGCTCACCATGGCTGAGCCCCCGAGGGGGTACAGATACGCAGTATTTT. This sequence encodes CASSPWLSPRGGTDTQYF.

There are a few counts of this clone. The rearrangement links TRBV28 to TRBJ1-4; TRBD1 aligns across 8 bases. CDR1 MDHEN and CDR2 SYDVKM come from the germline V gene. Losses at the gene ends were 3 bases for V and 7 bases for J; bases not matched to a gene: 7. The CDR3 runs 15 residues. This CDR3 reads CASSLRTGKGEKLFF. DNA for the CDR3: TGTGCCAGCAGTTTGCGGACAGGGAAGGGTGAAAAACTGTTTTTT.

The chain employs TRBV28 and TRBJ1-1; no firm D call. The CDR3 spans 13 residues. V lost 1 base and J lost 4, with 7 bases in between. Germline V lookup: CDR1 MDHEN, CDR2 SYDVKM. CDR3 region: CASSLSGRTEAFF. The CDR3 DNA reads as TGTGCCAGCAGTTTATCCGGTCGCACTGAAGCTTTCTTT.

This chain connects TRBV5-1 to TRBJ2-1; 8 bases line up with TRBD2. The germline CDR1 and CDR2 sequences are SGHRS and YFSETQ. This CDR3 contains 18 residues. J was trimmed by 4 bases and V by 1 base; bases with no gene match: 13. The CDR3 loop is CASSLRAGPSGSYNEQFF. CDR3 sequence (DNA): TGCGCCAGCAGCTTGAGGGCAGGACCTAGCGGGTCTTACAATGAGCAGTTCTTC.

J is TRBJ1-1 and V is TRBV11-1; D call uncertain. V was trimmed by 6 bases and J by 3 bases, leaving 8 bases between them. The CDR3 is 12 residues long. The germline V gene has CDR1 SGHAT and CDR2 FQDESV (reference sequence). This CDR3 reads CASSFLDTEAFF. The DNA for the CDR3 is TGTGCCAGCAGTTTCCTAGACACTGAAGCTTTCTTT.

CDR3 amino acids: CSVGSIGNTIYF. CDR3 coding DNA: TGCAGCGTTGGTTCAATTGGAAACACCATATATTTT. The J gene is TRBJ1-3, the V gene TRBV29-1; no firm D call. Germline-derived CDR1 and CDR2 are SQVTM and ANQGSEA. V was pared by 4 bases and J by 3 bases, with 7 bases between. This CDR3 has 12 amino acids.

The V gene is TRBV12-3 or TRBV12-4, the J gene TRBJ1-5; TRBD1 matches at 8 bases. V was clipped by 6 bases and J by 8 bases; unmatched bases: 6. The CDR3 sequence is 13 residues long. The CDR3 sequence is CASRGTGWEPQHF. CDR3 DNA: TGTGCCAGCAGGGGGACAGGATGGGAGCCCCAGCATTTT.

The rearrangement uses TRBV18 and TRBJ2-7, with 8 nucleotides matching TRBD1. The CDR3 length is 13 residues. V was pared by 6 bases and J by 2 bases, with 3 bases of the junction left unmatched. Germline loops: CDR1 KGHSH, CDR2 LQKENI. The CDR3 reads CASSPTGAYEQYF. The CDR3 DNA follows: TGTGCCAGCTCGCCGACAGGGGCCTACGAGCAGTACTTC.

This clone was detected once. This sequence joins TRBV30 and TRBJ2-1; 13 bases line up with TRBD2. The CDR3 spans 16 residues. The germline CDR1 and CDR2 sequences are GTSNPN and SVGIG (reference sequence). J was trimmed by 7 bases and V by 5 bases; bases with no gene match: 11. DNA of the CDR3: TGTGCCTGGGACTCTAATGGACTAGCGGGAGATAATGAGCAGTTCTTC. Translating it yields CAWDSNGLAGDNEQFF.

The chain has TRBV21-1 and TRBJ2-7; TRBD2, as called in the table, went unchecked against the DNA. TRBV21-1 is noted as a pseudogene. This CDR3 comprises 15 residues. CDR3 nucleotide sequence: TGTGCCAGCAGCCCACCAGGGACTAGCGGCGGCGAGCAGTACTTC. This translates into CASSPPGTSGGEQYF.

V is TRBV7-2 and J is TRBJ2-1, with TRBD2 as a possible D gene (6 bases). Germline V gene lookup returns CDR1 SGHTA and CDR2 FQGNSA. The germline V and J ends were trimmed by 3 bases and 4 bases, with 16 bases remaining between them. CDR3 size: 16 residues. The CDR3 nucleotides are TGTGCCAGCAGCTTCGGGCGGGGTAACTTTTACAATGAGCAGTTCTTC. Its protein is CASSFGRGNFYNEQFF.

The chain couples TRBV28 to TRBJ1-2, with a weak D call TRBD1 (6 bases). This CDR3 comprises 14 residues. V was clipped by 4 bases and J by 2 bases, with 11 bases between them. Germline-derived CDR1 and CDR2 are MDHEN and SYDVKM. The chain's CDR3 is CASSSWTANYGYTF. CDR3 coding DNA: TGTGCCAGCAGTTCCTGGACAGCCAACTATGGCTACACCTTC.

With regard to this clone: This may be a read error: a much more frequent sequence differs by one nucleotide. This CDR3 is also generated by other DNA sequences in the sample. The CDR3 DNA follows: TGTGCCAGCTCACCCGGACAGGGTACTGAAGCTTTCTTT. It yields the protein CASSPGQGTEAFF. This chain joins TRBV18 and TRBJ1-1; TRBD1 aligns across 8 bases. Germline V gives CDR1 KGHSH, CDR2 LQKENI. The CDR3 consists of 13 residues. V shed 3 bases, J shed 5 bases, and the junction held 2 bases outside the gene matches.

The chain employs TRBV27 and TRBJ1-2; the D gene is possibly TRBD1 (6 bases). There are 16 residues in the CDR3. Trimming removed 5 bases from V and 3 bases from J, with 19 bases in between. Germline CDR1 MNHEY, CDR2 SMNVEV (reference sequence). The CDR3 here is CASSPTPLQGYYGYTF. CDR3 sequence (DNA): TGTGCCAGCAGTCCAACCCCCTTACAGGGATACTATGGCTACACCTTC.

This chain uses TRBV5-1 with TRBJ2-3; 9 bases agree with TRBD2. V lost 3 bases to trimming and J lost 3 bases; unmatched junction nucleotides: 8. This CDR3 comprises 16 residues. Germline loops: CDR1 SGHRS, CDR2 YFSETQ. The CDR3 DNA sequence: TGCGCCAGCAGCTCTGGAGCTAGCGGGATAACAGATACGCAGTATTTT. Its translation is CASSSGASGITDTQYF. Drawing the rest from reference TRBV5-1 and TRBJ2-3, the complete variable domain is KAGVTQTPRYLIKTRGQQVTLSCSPISGHRSVSWYQQTPGQGLQFLFEYFSETQRNKGNFPGRFSGRQFSNSRSEMNVSTLELGDSALYLCASSSGASGITDTQYFGPGTRLTVL.

This clone was observed a single time. The V gene is TRBV5-1, the J gene TRBJ1-3; no clear D. V lost 0 bases to trimming and J lost 0 bases, with 13 bases between them. The CDR3 is 17 residues long. The germline gives CDR1 SGHRS, CDR2 YFSETQ. The chain's CDR3 is CASSLDGSRTSGNTIYF. The CDR3 region has the DNA TGCGCCAGCAGCTTGGACGGGAGCCGGACCTCTGGAAACACCATATATTTT.

This sequence joins TRBV19 and TRBJ2-1; 7 bases map to TRBD2. The length of the CDR3 is 15 residues. Losses at the gene ends were 7 bases for V and 0 bases for J; bases not matched to a gene: 6. CDR1 is LNHDA and CDR2 is SQIVND in the germline V gene (reference sequence). CDR3 sequence: CASTTSASSYNEQFF. The CDR3 DNA is TGTGCCAGTACCACTAGCGCTAGCTCCTACAATGAGCAGTTCTTC.

This clone appeared once. The chain joins TRBV6-5 to TRBJ2-7, with 7 positions matching TRBD2. Trimming took 4 bases from V and 4 from J; bases not matched to a gene: 10. Germline V gene sequence: CDR1 MNHEY, CDR2 SVGAGI. The CDR3 length is 15 residues. The CDR3 bases are TGTGCCAGCAGTTTCGAGGGCGTGGGGGGGTACGAGCAGTACTTC. Translation: CASSFEGVGGYEQYF.

The chain couples TRBV12-5 to TRBJ2-3; D unresolved. Between the trimmed V and J ends, which lost 3 bases and 6 bases, there was a span of 4 bases. Germline values: CDR1 LGHNT, CDR2 FRNRAP. The CDR3 consists of 11 residues. This chain's CDR3 is CASGLSDTQYF. Written as DNA, the CDR3 is TGTGCTAGTGGTTTATCGGATACGCAGTATTTT.

The rearrangement uses TRBV7-9 and TRBJ1-1, with a tentative D call TRBD1 (5 bases). With 6 bases removed from V and 5 bases from J, the gap between germline ends came to 13 bases. CDR1 is SEHNR and CDR2 is FQNEAQ in the germline V gene (reference sequence). This CDR3 spans 13 amino acids. The CDR3 region is CASRSDRLTEAFF. The CDR3 coding sequence is TGTGCCAGCAGATCCGACAGACTGACTGAAGCTTTCTTT.

V is TRBV11-2 and J is TRBJ1-1, with 9 nucleotides matching TRBD1. CDR1 is SGHAT, CDR2 FQNNGV, per germline. V lost 5 bases and J lost 12; bases outside the gene matches: 7. The length of the CDR3 is 12 residues. In DNA form, the CDR3 reads TGTGCCAGCAGCCGGATACAGGGGGCCTCTTTCTTT. Translated: CASSRIQGASFF.

V and J are TRBV27 and TRBJ1-2; perhaps TRBD1 as D (6 bases). Per germline, CDR1 MNHEY and CDR2 SMNVEV (reference sequence). The CDR3 sequence is 11 residues long. The germline V and J ends were trimmed by 6 bases and 7 bases, with 9 bases remaining between them. The CDR3: CASRGAGGYTF. CDR3 in DNA: TGTGCCAGCAGGGGGGCAGGTGGCTACACCTTC.

The chain joins TRBV10-2 to TRBJ1-4, with D perhaps matching TRBD1 (6 bases). V lost 3 bases to trimming and J lost 6 bases, with 14 bases between them. Germline V gives CDR1 WSHSY, CDR2 SAAADI. This CDR3 region has 15 residues. CDR3 sequence: CASSEGGRGYEKLFF. The CDR3 DNA reads as TGCGCCAGCAGTGAAGGTGGCAGGGGTTATGAAAAACTGTTTTTT.

The chain is built from TRBV10-1 and TRBJ2-1; 9 nucleotides agree with TRBD2. The CDR3 is 15 amino acids. Germline CDR1 and CDR2: WNHNN and SYGVQD (reference sequence). V was clipped by 3 bases and J by 6 bases; unmatched bases: 6. CDR3 coding DNA: TGCGCCAGCAGTGATGTACTAGCGGGTACCAATGAGCAGTTCTTC. It translates to CASSDVLAGTNEQFF.

Notes on this clone: The same CDR3 arises from other DNA sequences in this sample as well. V usage is TRBV29-1 and J usage is TRBJ1-2; no reliable D call. Germline assignment: CDR1 SQVTM and CDR2 ANQGSEA. The CDR3 loop spans 13 amino acids. The V gene lost 4 bases and the J gene lost 0 bases, with 9 bases spanning the gap. Here the CDR3 DNA reads TGCAGCGTTGGTGGGCGAGCTAACTATGGCTACACCTTC. The encoded protein is CSVGGRANYGYTF.

The chain is built from TRBV6-5 and TRBJ1-2, with TRBD1 matching 9 bases. The germline gives CDR1 MNHEY, CDR2 SVGAGI. This CDR3 comprises 15 residues. J lost 4 bases, V lost 6 bases, and 9 bases had no gene match. Here the CDR3 reads CASRDRDRVTYGYTF. The CDR3 coding sequence is TGTGCCAGCAGAGATCGGGACAGGGTGACCTATGGCTACACCTTC.